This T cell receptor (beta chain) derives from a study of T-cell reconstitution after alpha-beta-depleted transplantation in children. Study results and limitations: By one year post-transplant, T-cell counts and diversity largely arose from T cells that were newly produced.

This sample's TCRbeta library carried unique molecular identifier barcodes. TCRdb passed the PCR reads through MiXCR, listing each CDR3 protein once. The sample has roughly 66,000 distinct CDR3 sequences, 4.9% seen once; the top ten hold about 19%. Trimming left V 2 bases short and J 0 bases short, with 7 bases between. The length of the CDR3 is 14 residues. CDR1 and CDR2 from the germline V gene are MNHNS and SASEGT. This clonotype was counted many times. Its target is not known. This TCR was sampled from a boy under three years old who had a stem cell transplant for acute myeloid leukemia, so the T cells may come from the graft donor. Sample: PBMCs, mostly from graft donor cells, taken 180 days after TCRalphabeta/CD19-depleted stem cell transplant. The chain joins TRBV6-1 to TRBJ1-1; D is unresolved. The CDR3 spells CASSEKGLNTEAFF. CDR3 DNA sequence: TGTGCCAGCAGTGAAAAAGGATTGAACACTGAAGCTTTCTTT.